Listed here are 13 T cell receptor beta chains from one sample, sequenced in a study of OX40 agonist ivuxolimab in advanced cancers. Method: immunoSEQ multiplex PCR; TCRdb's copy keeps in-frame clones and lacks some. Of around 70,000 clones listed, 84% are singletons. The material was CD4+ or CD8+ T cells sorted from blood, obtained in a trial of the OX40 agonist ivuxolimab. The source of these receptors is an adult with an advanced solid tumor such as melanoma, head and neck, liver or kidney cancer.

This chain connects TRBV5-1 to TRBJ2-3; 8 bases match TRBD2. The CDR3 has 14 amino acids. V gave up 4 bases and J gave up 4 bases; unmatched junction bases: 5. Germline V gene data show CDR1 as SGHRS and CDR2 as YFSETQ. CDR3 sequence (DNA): TGCGCCAGCAGCCCCAGACTAGCGTCAGATACGCAGTATTTT. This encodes CASSPRLASDTQYF.

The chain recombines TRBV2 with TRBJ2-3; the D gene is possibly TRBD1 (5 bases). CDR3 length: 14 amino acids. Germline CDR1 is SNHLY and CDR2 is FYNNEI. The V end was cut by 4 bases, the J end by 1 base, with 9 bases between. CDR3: CASSGQGGTDTQYF. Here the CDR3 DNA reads TGTGCCAGCAGTGGGCAGGGTGGCACAGATACGCAGTATTTT.

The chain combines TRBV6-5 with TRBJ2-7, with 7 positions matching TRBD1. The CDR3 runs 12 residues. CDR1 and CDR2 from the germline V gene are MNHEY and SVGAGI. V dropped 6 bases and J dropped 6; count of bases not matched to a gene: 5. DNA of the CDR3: TGTGCCAGCAGCCGGACAGGTACCGAGCAGTACTTC. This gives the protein CASSRTGTEQYF.

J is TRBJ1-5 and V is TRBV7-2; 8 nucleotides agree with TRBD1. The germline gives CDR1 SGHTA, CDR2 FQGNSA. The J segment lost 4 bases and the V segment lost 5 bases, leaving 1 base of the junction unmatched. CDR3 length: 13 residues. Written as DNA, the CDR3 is TGTGCCAGCAGCAGGGACAGGAATCAGCCCCAGCATTTT. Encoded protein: CASSRDRNQPQHF. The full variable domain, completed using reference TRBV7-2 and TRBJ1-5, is GAGVSQSPSNKVTEKGKDVELRCDPISGHTALYWYRQSLGQGLEFLIYFQGNSAPDKSGLPSDRFSAERTGGSVSTLTIQRTQQEDSAVYLCASSRDRNQPQHFGDGTRLSIL.

The CDR3 reads CASSLADDTEAFF. CDR3 bases: TGCGCCAGCAGTCTTGCGGATGACACTGAAGCTTTCTTT. The chain couples TRBV4-3 to TRBJ1-1; the D is unclear. This CDR3 has 13 residues. V shed 6 bases and J shed 3 bases, with 11 bases lying between them. Germline CDR1 reads LGHNA; CDR2 reads YSLEER.

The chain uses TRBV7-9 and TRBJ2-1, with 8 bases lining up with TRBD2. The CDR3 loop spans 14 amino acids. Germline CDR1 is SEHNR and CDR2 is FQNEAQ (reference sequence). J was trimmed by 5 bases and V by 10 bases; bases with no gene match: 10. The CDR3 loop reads CATTVAGSNNEQFF. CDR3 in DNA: TGTGCCACCACGGTAGCGGGGTCCAACAATGAGCAGTTCTTC.

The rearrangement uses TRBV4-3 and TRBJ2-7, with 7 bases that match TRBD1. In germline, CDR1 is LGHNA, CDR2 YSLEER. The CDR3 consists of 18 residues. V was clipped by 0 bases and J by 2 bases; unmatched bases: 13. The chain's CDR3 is CASSQDTLRTGITYEQYF. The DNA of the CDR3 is TGCGCCAGCAGCCAAGATACGCTAAGGACAGGAATAACCTACGAGCAGTACTTC.

CDR3 nucleotide sequence: TGTGCCTGGAGTACTGGAAACACCATATATTTT. It is translated as CAWSTGNTIYF. This chain joins TRBV30 and TRBJ1-3; no clear D. This CDR3 is built from 11 residues. The germline V and J ends were trimmed by 2 bases and 2 bases, with 1 base remaining between them. In germline, CDR1 is GTSNPN, CDR2 SVGIG (reference sequence).

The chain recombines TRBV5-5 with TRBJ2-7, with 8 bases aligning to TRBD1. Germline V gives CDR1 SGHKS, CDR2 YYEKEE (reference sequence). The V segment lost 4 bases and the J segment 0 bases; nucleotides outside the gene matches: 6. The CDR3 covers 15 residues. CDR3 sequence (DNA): TGTGCCAGCAGCGCGGGACAGGCTAACTCCTACGAGCAGTACTTC. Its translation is CASSAGQANSYEQYF.

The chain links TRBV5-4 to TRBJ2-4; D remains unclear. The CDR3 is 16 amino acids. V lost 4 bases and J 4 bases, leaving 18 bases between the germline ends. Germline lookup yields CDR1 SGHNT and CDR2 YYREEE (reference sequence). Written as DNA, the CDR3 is TGTGCCAGCAGCCATGGCACATGGAACGCTAAAAACATTCAGTACTTC. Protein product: CASSHGTWNAKNIQYF.

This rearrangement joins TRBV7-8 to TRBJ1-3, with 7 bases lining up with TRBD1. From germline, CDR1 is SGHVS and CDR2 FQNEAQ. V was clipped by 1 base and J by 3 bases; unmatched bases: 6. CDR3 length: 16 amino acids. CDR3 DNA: TGTGCCAGCAGCTTAGGAGGGACAGTGGGTGGAAACACCATATATTTT. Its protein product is CASSLGGTVGGNTIYF.

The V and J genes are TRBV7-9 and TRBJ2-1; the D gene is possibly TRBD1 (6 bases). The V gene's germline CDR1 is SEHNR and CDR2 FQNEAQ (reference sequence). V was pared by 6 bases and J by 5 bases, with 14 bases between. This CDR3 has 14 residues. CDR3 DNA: TGTGCCAGCAGTCCACAGGGTTTCGACAATGAGCAGTTCTTC. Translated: CASSPQGFDNEQFF.

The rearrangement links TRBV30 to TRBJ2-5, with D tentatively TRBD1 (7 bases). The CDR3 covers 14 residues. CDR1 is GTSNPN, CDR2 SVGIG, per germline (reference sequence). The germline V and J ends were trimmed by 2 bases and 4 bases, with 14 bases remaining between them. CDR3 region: CAWSPRGVRETQYF. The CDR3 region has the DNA TGTGCCTGGAGTCCCAGGGGGGTCCGAGAGACCCAGTACTTC.